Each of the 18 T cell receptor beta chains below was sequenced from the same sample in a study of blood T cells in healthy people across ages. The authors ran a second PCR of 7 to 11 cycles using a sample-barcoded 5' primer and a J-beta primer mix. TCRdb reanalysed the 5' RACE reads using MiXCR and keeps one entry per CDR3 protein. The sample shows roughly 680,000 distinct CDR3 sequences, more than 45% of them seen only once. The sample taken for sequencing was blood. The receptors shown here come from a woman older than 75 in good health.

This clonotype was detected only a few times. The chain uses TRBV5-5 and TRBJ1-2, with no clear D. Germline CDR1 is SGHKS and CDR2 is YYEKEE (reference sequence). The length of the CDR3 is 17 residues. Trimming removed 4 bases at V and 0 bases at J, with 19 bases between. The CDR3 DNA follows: TGTGCCAGCAGCCTGAACGGGGAGGCGGCACCTAACTATGGCTACACCTTC. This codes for CASSLNGEAAPNYGYTF.

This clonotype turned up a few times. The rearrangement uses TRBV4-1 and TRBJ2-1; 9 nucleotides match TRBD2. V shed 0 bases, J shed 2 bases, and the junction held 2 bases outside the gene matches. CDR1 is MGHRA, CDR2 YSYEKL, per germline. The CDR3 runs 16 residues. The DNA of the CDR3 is TGCGCCAGCAGCCAAGACCCTAGCGGGGCCTACAATGAGCAGTTCTTC. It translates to CASSQDPSGAYNEQFF.

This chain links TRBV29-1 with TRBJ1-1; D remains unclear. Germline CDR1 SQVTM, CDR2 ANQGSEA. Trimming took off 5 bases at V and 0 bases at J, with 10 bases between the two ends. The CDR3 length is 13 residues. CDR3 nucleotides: TGCAGCGTTTACTCGAGGGTGAACACTGAAGCTTTCTTT. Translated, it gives CSVYSRVNTEAFF.

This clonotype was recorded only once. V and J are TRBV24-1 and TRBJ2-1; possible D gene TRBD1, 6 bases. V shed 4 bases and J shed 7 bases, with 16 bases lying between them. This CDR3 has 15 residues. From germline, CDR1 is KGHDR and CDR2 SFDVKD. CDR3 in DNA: TGTGCCACCAGTGAAGGGACATTTGGGCGTAATGAGCAGTTCTTC. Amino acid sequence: CATSEGTFGRNEQFF.

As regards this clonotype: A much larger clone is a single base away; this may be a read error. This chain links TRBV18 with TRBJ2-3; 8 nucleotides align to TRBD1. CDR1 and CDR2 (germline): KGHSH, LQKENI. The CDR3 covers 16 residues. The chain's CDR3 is CASSPAGTGGTDAQYF. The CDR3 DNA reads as TGTGCCAGCTCACCAGCGGGGACAGGTGGCACAGATGCGCAGTATTTT.

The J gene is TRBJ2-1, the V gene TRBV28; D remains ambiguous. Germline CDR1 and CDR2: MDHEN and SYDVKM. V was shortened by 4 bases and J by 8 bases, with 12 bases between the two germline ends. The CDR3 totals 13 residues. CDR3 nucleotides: TGTGCCAGCAGTTCCTCCCACAACTATGAGCAGTTCTTC. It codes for CASSSSHNYEQFF. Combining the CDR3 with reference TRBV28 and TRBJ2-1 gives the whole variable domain DVKVTQSSRYLVKRTGEKVFLECVQDMDHENMFWYRQDPGLGLRLIYFSYDVKMKEKGDIPEGYSVSREKKERFSLILESASTNQTSMYLCASSSSHNYEQFFGPGTRLTVL.

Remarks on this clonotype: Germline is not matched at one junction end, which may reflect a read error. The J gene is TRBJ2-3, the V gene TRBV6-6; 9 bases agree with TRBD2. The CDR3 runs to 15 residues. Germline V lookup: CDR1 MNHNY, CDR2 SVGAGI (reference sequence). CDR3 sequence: CVSSYSRAGGDTQYF. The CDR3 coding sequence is TGTGTCAGCAGTTACTCACGAGCGGGGGGAGATACGCAGTATTTT.

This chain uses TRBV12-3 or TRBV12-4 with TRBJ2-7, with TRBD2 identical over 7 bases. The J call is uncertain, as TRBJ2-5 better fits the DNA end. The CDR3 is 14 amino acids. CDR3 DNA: TGTGCCAGCAGCCGAAGGGAGGGCCAAGAGACCCAGTACTTC. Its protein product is CASSRREGQETQYF.

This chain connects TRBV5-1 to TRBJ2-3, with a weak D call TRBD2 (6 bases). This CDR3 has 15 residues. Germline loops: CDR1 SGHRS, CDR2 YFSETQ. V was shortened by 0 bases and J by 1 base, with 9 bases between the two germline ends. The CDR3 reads CASSLVGLGTDTQYF. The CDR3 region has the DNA TGCGCCAGCAGCTTGGTGGGACTGGGCACAGATACGCAGTATTTT.

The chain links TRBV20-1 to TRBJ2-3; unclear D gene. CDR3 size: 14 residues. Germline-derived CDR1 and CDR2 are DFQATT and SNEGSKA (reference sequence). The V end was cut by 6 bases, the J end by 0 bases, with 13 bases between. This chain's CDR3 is CSAALISSTDTQYF. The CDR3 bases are TGCAGTGCCGCTCTAATCAGTAGCACAGATACGCAGTATTTT.

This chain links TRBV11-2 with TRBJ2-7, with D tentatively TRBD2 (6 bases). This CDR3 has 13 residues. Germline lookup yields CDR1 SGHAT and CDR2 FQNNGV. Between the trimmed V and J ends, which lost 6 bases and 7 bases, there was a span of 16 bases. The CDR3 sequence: CASSRWTAGEQYF. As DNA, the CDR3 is TGTGCCAGCAGTAGGTGGACTGCGGGAGAGCAGTACTTC.

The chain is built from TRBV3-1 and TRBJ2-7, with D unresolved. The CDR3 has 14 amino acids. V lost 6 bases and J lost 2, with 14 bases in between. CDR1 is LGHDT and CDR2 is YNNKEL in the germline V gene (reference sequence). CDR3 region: CASRSQTKTYEQYF. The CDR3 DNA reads TGTGCCAGCAGGTCACAGACGAAAACCTACGAGCAGTACTTC.

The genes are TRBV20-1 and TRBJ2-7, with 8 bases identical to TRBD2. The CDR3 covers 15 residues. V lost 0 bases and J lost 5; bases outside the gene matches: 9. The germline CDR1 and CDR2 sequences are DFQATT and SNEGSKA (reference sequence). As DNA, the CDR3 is TGCAGTGCTAGAGATATGCGGGGGGTTCGGGACGAGCAGTACTTC. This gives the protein CSARDMRGVRDEQYF.

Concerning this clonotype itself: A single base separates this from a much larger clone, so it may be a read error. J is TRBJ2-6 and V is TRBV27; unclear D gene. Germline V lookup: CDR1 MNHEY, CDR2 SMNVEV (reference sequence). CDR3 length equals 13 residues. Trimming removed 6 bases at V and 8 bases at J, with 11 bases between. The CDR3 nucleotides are TGTGCCAGCAGCCCGATAAGGACCAACGTCCTGACTTTC. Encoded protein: CASSPIRTNVLTF.

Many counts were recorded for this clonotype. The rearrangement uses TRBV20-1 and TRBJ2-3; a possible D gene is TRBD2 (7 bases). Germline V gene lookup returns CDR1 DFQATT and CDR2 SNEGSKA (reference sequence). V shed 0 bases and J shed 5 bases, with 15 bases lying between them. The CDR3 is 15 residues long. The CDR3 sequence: CSARDPSGGGDTQYF. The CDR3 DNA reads TGCAGTGCTAGAGATCCTAGCGGAGGGGGAGATACGCAGTATTTT.

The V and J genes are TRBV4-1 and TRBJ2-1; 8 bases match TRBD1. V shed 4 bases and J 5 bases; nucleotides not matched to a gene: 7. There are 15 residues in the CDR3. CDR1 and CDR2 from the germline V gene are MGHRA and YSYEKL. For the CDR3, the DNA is TGCGCCAGCAGCCGAGAATGGACAGGGAACAATGAGCAGTTCTTC. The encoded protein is CASSREWTGNNEQFF.

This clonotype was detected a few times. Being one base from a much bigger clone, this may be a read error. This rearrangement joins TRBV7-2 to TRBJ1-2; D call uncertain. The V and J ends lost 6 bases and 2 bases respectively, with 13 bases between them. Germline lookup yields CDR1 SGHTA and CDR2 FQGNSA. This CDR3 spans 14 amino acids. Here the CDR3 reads CASSPSRGNYGYTF. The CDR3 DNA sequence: TGTGCCAGCAGTCCGAGCCGGGGAAACTATGGCTACACCTTC.

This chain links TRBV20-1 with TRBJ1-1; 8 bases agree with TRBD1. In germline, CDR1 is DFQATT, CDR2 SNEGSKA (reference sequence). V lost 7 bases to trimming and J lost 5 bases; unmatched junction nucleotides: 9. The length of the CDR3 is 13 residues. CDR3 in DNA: TGCAGTGTTACCAGGGGGCAATTGACTGAAGCTTTCTTT. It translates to CSVTRGQLTEAFF.